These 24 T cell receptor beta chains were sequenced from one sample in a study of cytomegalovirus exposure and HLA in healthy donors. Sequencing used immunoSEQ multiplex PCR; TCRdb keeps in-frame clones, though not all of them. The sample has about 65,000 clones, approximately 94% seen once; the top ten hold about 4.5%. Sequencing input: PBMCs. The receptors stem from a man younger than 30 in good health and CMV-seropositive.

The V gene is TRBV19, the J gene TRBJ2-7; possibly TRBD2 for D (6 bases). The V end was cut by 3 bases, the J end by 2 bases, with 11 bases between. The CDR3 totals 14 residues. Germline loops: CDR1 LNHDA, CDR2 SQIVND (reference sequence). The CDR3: CASSMSSGTYEQYF. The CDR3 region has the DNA TGTGCCAGTAGTATGAGTAGCGGTACCTACGAGCAGTACTTC.

DNA of the CDR3: TGTGCCAGCAGGGAGTACACCGGGGAGCTGTTTTTT. Translating gives CASREYTGELFF. The rearrangement joins TRBV27 to TRBJ2-2; D is ambiguous. This CDR3 contains 12 residues. The germline V and J ends were trimmed by 6 bases and 3 bases, with 5 bases remaining between them. Germline CDR1 and CDR2: MNHEY and SMNVEV (reference sequence).

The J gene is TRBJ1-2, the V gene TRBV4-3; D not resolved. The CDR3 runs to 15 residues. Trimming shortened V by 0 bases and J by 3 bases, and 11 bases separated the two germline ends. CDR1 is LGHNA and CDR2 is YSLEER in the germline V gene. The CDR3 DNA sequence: TGCGCCAGCAGCCAAGATTGGCGGGTTTACTATGGCTACACCTTC. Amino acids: CASSQDWRVYYGYTF.

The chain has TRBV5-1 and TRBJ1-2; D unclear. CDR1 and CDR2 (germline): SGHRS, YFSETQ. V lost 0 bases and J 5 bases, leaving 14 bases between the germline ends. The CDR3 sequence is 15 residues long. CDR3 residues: CASSLAGDPEYGYTF. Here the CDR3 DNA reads TGCGCCAGCAGCTTGGCCGGAGATCCGGAATATGGCTACACCTTC.

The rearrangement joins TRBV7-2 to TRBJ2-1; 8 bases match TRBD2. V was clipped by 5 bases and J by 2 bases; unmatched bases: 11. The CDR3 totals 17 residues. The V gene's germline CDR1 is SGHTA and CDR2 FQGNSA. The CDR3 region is CASSQVAGLSPYNEQFF. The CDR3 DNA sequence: TGTGCCAGCAGCCAAGTAGCGGGACTGTCTCCCTACAATGAGCAGTTCTTC.

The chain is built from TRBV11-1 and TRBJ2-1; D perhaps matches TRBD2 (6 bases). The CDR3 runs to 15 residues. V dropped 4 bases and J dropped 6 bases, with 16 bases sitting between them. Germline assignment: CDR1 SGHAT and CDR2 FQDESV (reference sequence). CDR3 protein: CASSSSGDLGNEQFF. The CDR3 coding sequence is TGTGCCAGCAGCTCCTCGGGAGACCTAGGCAATGAGCAGTTCTTC. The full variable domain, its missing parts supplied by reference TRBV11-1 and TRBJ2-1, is EAEVAQSPRYKITEKSQAVAFWCDPISGHATLYWYRQILGQGPELLVQFQDESVVDDSQLPKDRFSAERLKGVDSTLKIQPAELGDSAMYLCASSSSGDLGNEQFFGPGTRLTVL.

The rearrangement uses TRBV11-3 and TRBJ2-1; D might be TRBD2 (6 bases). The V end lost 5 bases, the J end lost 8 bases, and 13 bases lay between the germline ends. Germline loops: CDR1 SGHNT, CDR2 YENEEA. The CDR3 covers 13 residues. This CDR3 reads CASSPEWEDEQFF. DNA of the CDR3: TGTGCCAGCAGCCCAGAGTGGGAGGATGAGCAGTTCTTC.

CDR3 amino acids: CASRDPGTGRDEQYF. CDR3 nucleotide sequence: TGTGCCAGCAGGGACCCCGGGACAGGGAGGGACGAGCAGTACTTC. The chain uses TRBV28 and TRBJ2-7; 9 nucleotides align to TRBD1. CDR1 and CDR2 from the germline V gene are MDHEN and SYDVKM. J lost 5 bases, V lost 6 bases, and 11 bases had no gene match. CDR3 length: 15 residues.

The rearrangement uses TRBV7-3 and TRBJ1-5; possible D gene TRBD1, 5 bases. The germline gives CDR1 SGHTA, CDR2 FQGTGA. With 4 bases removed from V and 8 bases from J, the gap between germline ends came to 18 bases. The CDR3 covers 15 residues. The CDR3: CASSYKTNVGEPQHF. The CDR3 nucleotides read TGTGCCAGCAGCTATAAGACAAATGTAGGGGAGCCCCAGCATTTT.

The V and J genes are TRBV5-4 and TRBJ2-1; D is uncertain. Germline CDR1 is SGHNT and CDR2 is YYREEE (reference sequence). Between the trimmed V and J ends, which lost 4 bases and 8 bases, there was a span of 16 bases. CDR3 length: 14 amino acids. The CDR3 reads CASSPSLESYEQFF. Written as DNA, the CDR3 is TGTGCCAGCAGCCCGAGCCTGGAGTCGTATGAGCAGTTCTTC.

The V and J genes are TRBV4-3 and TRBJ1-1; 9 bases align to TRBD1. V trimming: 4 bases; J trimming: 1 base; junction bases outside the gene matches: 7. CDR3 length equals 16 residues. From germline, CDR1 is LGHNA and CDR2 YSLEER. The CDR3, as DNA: TGCGCCAGCAGCCCTTGGACAGGGGCCCCGAACACTGAAGCTTTCTTT. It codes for CASSPWTGAPNTEAFF.

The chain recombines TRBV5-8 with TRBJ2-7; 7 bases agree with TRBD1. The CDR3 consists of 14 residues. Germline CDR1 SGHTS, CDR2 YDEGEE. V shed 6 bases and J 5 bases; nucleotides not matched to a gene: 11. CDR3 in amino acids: CASTLVGTDHEQYF. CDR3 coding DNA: TGTGCCAGCACCCTTGTTGGGACAGATCACGAGCAGTACTTC.

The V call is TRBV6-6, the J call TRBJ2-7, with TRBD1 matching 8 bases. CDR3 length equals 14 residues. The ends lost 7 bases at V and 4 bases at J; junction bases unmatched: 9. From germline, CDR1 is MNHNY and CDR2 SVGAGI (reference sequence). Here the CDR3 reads CASNSWTGRYEQYF. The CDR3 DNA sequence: TGTGCCAGCAACTCTTGGACAGGGAGATACGAGCAGTACTTC.

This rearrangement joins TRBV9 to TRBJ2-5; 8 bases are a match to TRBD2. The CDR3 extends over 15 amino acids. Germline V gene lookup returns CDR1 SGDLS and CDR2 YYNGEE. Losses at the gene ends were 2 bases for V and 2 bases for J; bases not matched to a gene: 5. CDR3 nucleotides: TGTGCCAGCAGCGTTGGGGCTAGCGGGCAAGAGACCCAGTACTTC. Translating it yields CASSVGASGQETQYF.

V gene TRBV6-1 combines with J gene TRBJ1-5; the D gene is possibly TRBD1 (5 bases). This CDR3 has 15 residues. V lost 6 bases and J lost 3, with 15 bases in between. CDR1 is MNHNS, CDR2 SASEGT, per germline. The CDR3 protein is CASRGLGGANQPQHF. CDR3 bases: TGTGCCAGCAGGGGGTTGGGGGGAGCCAATCAGCCCCAGCATTTT.

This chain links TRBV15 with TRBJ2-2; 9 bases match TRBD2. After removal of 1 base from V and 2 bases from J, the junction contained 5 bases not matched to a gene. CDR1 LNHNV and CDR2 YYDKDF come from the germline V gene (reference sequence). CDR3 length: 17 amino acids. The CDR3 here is CATSRASGGLNTGELFF. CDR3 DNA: TGTGCCACCAGCAGAGCCAGCGGGGGGCTTAACACCGGGGAGCTGTTTTTT.

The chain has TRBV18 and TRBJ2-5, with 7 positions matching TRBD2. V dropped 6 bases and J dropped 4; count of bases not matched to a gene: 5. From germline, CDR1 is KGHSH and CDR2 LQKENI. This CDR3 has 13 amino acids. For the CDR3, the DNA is TGTGCCAGCTCCCGACTAGCATCAGAGACCCAGTACTTC. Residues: CASSRLASETQYF. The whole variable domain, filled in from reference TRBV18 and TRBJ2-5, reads NAGVMQNPRHLVRRRGQEARLRCSPMKGHSHVYWYRQLPEEGLKFMVYLQKENIIDESGMPKERFSAEFPKEGPSILRIQQVVRGDSAAYFCASSRLASETQYFGPGTRLLVL.

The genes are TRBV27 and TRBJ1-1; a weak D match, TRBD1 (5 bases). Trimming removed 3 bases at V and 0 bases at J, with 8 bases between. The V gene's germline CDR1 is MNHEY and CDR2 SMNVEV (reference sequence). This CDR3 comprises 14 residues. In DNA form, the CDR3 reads TGTGCCAGCAGTTTCGGCAGGGTGAACACTGAAGCTTTCTTT. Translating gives CASSFGRVNTEAFF.

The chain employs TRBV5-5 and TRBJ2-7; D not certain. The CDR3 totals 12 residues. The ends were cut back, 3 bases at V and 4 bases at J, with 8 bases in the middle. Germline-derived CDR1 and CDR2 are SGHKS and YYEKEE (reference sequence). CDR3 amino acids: CASSYTLYEQYF. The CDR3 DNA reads TGTGCCAGCAGCTATACCCTATACGAGCAGTACTTC.

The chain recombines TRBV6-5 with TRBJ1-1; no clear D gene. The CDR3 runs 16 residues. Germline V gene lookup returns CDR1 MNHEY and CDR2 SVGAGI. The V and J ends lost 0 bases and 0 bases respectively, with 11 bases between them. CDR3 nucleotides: TGTGCCAGCAGTTACTCGACCTGGAGTATGAACACTGAAGCTTTCTTT. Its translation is CASSYSTWSMNTEAFF.

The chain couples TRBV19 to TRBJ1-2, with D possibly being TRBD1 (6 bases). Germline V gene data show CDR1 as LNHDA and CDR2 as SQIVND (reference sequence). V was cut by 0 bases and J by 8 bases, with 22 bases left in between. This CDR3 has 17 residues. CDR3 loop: CASSIDRSAGEWRGYTF. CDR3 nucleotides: TGTGCCAGTAGTATAGATCGTTCGGCAGGGGAATGGAGGGGCTACACCTTC. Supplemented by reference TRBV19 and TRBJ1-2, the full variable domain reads DGGITQSPKYLFRKEGQNVTLSCEQNLNHDAMYWYRQDPGQGLRLIYYSQIVNDFQKGDIAEGYSVSREKKESFPLTVTSAQKNPTAFYLCASSIDRSAGEWRGYTFGSGTRLTVV.

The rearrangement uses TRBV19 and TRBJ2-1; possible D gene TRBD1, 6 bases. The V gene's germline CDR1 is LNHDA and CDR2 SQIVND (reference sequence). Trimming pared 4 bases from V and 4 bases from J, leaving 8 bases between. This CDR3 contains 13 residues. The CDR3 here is CASSSTGYNEQFF. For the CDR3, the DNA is TGTGCCAGTAGTAGCACAGGGTACAATGAGCAGTTCTTC. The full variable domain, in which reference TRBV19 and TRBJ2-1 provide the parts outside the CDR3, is DGGITQSPKYLFRKEGQNVTLSCEQNLNHDAMYWYRQDPGQGLRLIYYSQIVNDFQKGDIAEGYSVSREKKESFPLTVTSAQKNPTAFYLCASSSTGYNEQFFGPGTRLTVL.

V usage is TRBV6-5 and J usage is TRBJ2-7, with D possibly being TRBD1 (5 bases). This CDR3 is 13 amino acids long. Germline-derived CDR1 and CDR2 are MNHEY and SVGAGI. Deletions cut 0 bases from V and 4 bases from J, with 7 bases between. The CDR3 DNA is TGTGCCAGCAGTTACTCCAGGGATTACGAGCAGTACTTC. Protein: CASSYSRDYEQYF.

CDR3 nucleotide sequence: TGTGCCAGCAGCGTGGACATATCTGAAGCTTTCTTT. Protein sequence: CASSVDISEAFF. J is TRBJ1-1 and V is TRBV7-9, with a weak D call TRBD1 (5 bases). Germline assignment: CDR1 SEHNR and CDR2 FQNEAQ (reference sequence). The CDR3 covers 12 residues. With 5 bases removed from V and 6 bases from J, the gap between germline ends came to 10 bases.